The clone carrying this T cell receptor beta chain was found a few times. Its matching antigen is unknown. CDR1 is KGHDR, CDR2 SFDVKD, per germline. The CDR3 is made up of 14 amino acids. J gave up 6 bases and V 3 bases, and 5 bases lay outside the gene matches. The data belong to a study of T cells in Graves' hyperthyroidism and ophthalmopathy. Study-wide results and limits: Ophthalmopathy, which appeared later, was predicted by the model a median 6.5 months before onset. Appearing also in blood were most of the thyroid clonotypes expanded above 0.001.

TCR beta CDR3 region amplification was performed from RNA transcripts. A set of HTBI primers served as the primers for a first-round RT-PCR of the TCR CDR3. TCRdb reprocessed the multiplex PCR reads with MiXCR, giving one entry per CDR3 protein. Found here are about 500,000 distinct CDR3 sequences, roughly a sixth of them singletons; the top ten hold about 29%. Disease duration was under 3 months in the ophthalmopathy patients, who also had a Clinical Activity Score of at least 3 and a NOSPECS grade of at least 4. Pregnant or lactating patients were excluded, as were those with uncontrolled infection or other autoimmune disease.

This TCR derives from a woman in her twenties or thirties with Graves' ophthalmopathy. The chain carries TRBV24-1 and TRBJ2-7; 9 nucleotides line up with TRBD2. The sequencing sample was made of blood. The CDR3, as DNA: TGTGCCACCAGTGATGTGGGACTAGCCGGCGAGCAGTACTTC. It translates to CATSDVGLAGEQYF.